This TCR beta chain is drawn from a study of cytomegalovirus exposure and HLA in healthy donors. PCR was performed using 60 Vbeta and 13 Jbeta primers. The table came from immunoSEQ multiplex PCR; TCRdb's copy has only in-frame clones and leaves some out. The table has about 90,000 clones, more than 55% seen once. This TCR derives from a woman in her 30s in good health and CMV-seropositive. Sequenced sample: PBMCs.

Here the CDR3 DNA reads TGTGCCAGCTCACCGCGAAAAGGACAGGAAAATAATTCACCCCTCCACTTT. Protein product: CASSPRKGQENNSPLHF. The chain combines TRBV18 with TRBJ1-6; TRBD1 agrees at 7 bases. Germline V gene data show CDR1 as KGHSH and CDR2 as LQKENI. This CDR3 region has 17 residues. Trimming removed 3 bases from V and 5 bases from J; junction bases left unmatched: 10.